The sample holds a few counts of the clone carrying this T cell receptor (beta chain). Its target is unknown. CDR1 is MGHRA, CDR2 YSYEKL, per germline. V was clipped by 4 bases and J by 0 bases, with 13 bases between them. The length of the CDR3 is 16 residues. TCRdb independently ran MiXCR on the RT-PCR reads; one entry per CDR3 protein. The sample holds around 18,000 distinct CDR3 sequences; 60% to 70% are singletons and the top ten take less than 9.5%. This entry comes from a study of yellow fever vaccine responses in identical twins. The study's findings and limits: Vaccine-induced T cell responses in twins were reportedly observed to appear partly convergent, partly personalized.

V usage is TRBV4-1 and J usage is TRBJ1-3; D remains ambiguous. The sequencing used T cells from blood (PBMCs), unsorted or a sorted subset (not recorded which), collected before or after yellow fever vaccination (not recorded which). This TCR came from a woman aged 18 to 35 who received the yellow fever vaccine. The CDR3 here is CASSPGSLNSGNTIYF. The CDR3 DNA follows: TGCGCCAGCAGCCCTGGAAGTCTAAACTCTGGAAACACCATATATTTT.